The 7 T cell receptor beta chains presented below share a single source sample, sequenced in a study of shared clonotypes between healthy human individuals. Libraries were prepared by immunoSEQ multiplex PCR; TCRdb keeps only in-frame clonotypes and omits some of them. The repertoire holds about 1,800,000 clones, with less than 95% as singletons. Naive CD8 cells lacked CD45RO, underwent positive selection for CCR7 and left out terminally differentiated effector memory CD45RA+ cells. The source material was naive CD8+ T cells sorted from blood. The receptors originated from a man between 18 and 35 years old in good health.

The gene calls are TRBV29-1 and TRBJ1-1, with D possibly TRBD1 on 5 matching bases. CDR1 is SQVTM, CDR2 ANQGSEA, per germline. This CDR3 has 12 residues. The ends were cut back, 5 bases at V and 3 bases at J, with 10 bases in the middle. As DNA, the CDR3 is TGCAGCGTTTGGGGGGACGACACTGAAGCTTTCTTT. This codes for CSVWGDDTEAFF. Full variable domain (outside the CDR3, taken from reference TRBV29-1 and TRBJ1-1): SAVISQKPSRDICQRGTSLTIQCQVDSQVTMMFWYRQQPGQSLTLIATANQGSEATYESGFVIDKFPISRPNLTFSTLTVSNMSPEDSSIYLCSVWGDDTEAFFGQGTRLTVV.

The chain couples TRBV7-9 to TRBJ1-3; 9 bases map to TRBD1. The CDR3 runs 18 residues. Trimming cost V 6 bases and J 0 bases; bases outside gene matches: 12. CDR1 and CDR2 from the germline V gene are SEHNR and FQNEAQ (reference sequence). In DNA form, the CDR3 reads TGTGCCAGCAGTTCCCCCGGCCACAGGGGGCTCTCTGGAAACACCATATATTTT. Protein: CASSSPGHRGLSGNTIYF.

V and J are TRBV9 and TRBJ2-3, with D unresolved. CDR1 is SGDLS, CDR2 YYNGEE, per germline. The CDR3 covers 14 residues. V lost 4 bases, J lost 3 bases, and 12 bases lay in between. The CDR3, as DNA: TGTGCCAGCAGCCCCATACGGGCTACAGATACGCAGTATTTT. Residues: CASSPIRATDTQYF.

The chain combines TRBV2 with TRBJ2-3; 7 bases line up with TRBD1. Germline V gene lookup returns CDR1 SNHLY and CDR2 FYNNEI. Trimming at V came to 1 base and at J to 2 bases, leaving 3 bases not matched to a gene. The length of the CDR3 is 15 residues. This CDR3 reads CASSEGQGNTDTQYF. The CDR3 bases are TGTGCCAGCAGTGAAGGACAGGGAAACACAGATACGCAGTATTTT.

As to this clone: A read error may produce the germline difference seen at one junction end. The J gene is TRBJ2-5, the V gene TRBV13, with TRBD2 identical over 9 bases. This CDR3 comprises 16 residues. Per the germline V gene, CDR1 is PRHDT and CDR2 is FYEKMQ (reference sequence). The CDR3 DNA reads as TGTGCCAGCAGCATAGGGACTAGCAAGGCTCGAGAGACCCAGTACTTC. This gives the protein CASSIGTSKARETQYF. Together with reference TRBV13 and TRBJ2-5, the CDR3 gives the full variable domain: AAGVIQSPRHLIKEKRETATLKCYPIPRHDTVYWYQQGPGQDPQFLISFYEKMQSDKGSIPDRFSAQQFSDYHSELNMSSLELGDSALYFCASSIGTSKARETQYFGPGTRLLVL.

The gene calls are TRBV6-9 and TRBJ2-7; 9 positions agree with TRBD2. Per the germline V gene, CDR1 is MNHGY and CDR2 is SVAAGI. V shed 8 bases, J shed 0 bases, and the junction held 5 bases outside the gene matches. This CDR3 has 14 residues. The CDR3 DNA follows: TGTGCCAGCTCGGGACTAGCACTCTCCTACGAGCAGTACTTC. This codes for CASSGLALSYEQYF.

The chain recombines TRBV7-9 with TRBJ1-1; possibly TRBD1 for D (5 bases). V lost 4 bases and J lost 1, with 10 bases in between. CDR3 length equals 14 residues. Looked up from germline, CDR1 is SEHNR and CDR2 is FQNEAQ (reference sequence). CDR3 sequence reads: CASSYGTGNTEAFF. CDR3 DNA sequence: TGTGCCAGCAGCTATGGGACCGGGAACACTGAAGCTTTCTTT.